This T cell receptor (beta chain) came from a study of post-analysis software for immune sequencing data. Overall study findings and caveats: The study found TRBV5-6, TRBV5-1 and TRBV20-1 among four to six TRBV segments more frequent in patients than controls.

This clonotype has just one count. Its antigen is currently unknown. Germline is not matched at one junction end, which may reflect a read error. Each TCR beta cDNA library carried unique molecular identifiers. A population of about 0.95 to 10 million T cells gave rise to approximately 530,000 cDNA molecules. MiXCR, applied by TCRdb to the PCR reads, yields one record per CDR3 protein. The sample holds over 150,000 distinct CDR3 sequences, roughly 31% seen once. The CDR3 covers 14 residues. The source of this sequence is a girl aged 5 to 17 with multiple sclerosis. The chain combines TRBV12-3 or TRBV12-4 with TRBJ1-1; D is possibly TRBD1 (5 bases). The material sequenced was blood. The CDR3 reads CASSWSVLGTETFF. The CDR3 DNA sequence: TGTGCCAGCAGTTGGTCGGTGCTTGGGACTGAAACTTTCTTT.